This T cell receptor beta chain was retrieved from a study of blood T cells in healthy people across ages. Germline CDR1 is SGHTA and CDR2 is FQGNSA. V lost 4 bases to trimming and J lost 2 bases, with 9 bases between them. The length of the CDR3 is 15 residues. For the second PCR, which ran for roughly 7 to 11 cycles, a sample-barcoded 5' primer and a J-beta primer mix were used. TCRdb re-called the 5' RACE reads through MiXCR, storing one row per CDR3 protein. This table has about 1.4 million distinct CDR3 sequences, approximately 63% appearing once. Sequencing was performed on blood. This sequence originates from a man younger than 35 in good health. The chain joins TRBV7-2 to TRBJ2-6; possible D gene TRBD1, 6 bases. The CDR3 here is CASSSHRAGANVLTF. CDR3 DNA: TGTGCCAGCAGCTCCCACAGGGCTGGGGCCAACGTCCTGACTTTC.